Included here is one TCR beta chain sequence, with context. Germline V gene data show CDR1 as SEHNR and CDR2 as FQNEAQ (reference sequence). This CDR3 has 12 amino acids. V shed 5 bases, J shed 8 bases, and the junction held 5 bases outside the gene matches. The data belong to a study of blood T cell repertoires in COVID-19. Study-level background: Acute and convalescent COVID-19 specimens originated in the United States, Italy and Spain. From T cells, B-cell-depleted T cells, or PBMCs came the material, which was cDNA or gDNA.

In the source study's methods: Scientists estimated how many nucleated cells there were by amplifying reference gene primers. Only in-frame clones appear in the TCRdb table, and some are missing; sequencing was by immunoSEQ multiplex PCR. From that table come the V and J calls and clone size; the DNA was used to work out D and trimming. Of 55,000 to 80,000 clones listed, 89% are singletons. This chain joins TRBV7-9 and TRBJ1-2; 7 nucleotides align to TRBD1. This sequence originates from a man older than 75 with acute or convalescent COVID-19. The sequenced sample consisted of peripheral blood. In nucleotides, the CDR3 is TGTGCCAGCAGCCCGGGACAGTCCGGCTACACCTTC. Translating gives CASSPGQSGYTF.